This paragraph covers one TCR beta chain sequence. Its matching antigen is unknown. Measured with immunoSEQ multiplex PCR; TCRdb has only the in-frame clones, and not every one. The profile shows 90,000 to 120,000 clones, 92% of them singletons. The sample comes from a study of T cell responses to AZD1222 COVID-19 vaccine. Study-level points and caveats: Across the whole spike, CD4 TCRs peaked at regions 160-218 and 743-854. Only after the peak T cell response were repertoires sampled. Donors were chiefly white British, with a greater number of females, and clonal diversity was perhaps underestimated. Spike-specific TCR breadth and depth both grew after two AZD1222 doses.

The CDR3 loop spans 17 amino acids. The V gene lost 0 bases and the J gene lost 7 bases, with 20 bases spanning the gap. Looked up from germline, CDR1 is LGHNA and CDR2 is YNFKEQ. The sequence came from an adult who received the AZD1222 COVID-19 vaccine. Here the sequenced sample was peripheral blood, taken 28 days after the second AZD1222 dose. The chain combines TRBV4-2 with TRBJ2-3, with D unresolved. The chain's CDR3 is CASSQDWALRLPYTQYF. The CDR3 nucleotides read TGTGCCAGCAGCCAAGATTGGGCCCTCCGTCTTCCCTATACGCAGTATTTT.